This T cell receptor beta chain originates from a study of shared clonotypes between healthy human individuals (dated by TCRdb to the early 2020s). Regarding the research as a whole: Two women and a few men aged 18 to 49 years were included in the cohort. For each donor, CD4 naive and CD4 memory were each run on three plates, CD8 naive on two plates, and CD8 memory on one plate. Blood TCR repertoires of roughly 5 healthy adults were deeply sequenced to estimate repertoire size and the extent of clonotype sharing between individuals. To increase sequencing depth and limit assay-specific biases, TCR repertoire library preparation and sequencing were carried out by different laboratories using diverse techniques. Between about 0.9 and 8.9 billion PBMCs per donor were obtained by leukapheresis.

The CDR3 runs 16 residues from the cysteine to the phenylalanine. Only the CDR3 DNA is retained, 48 bases long and in frame from the first base. V is cut back by 1 base and J by 0 bases, with 8 bases in the junction unmatched. The CDR1 and CDR2 encoded by the germline V gene (reference sequence) are GTSNPN and SVGIG. Comment on this clone: No antigen is known for it. Base qualities were left out, and no much larger clone turns up one base away.

Using the deep immunoSEQ assay, multiplex PCR amplified TCR CDR3 regions from genomic DNA. For each cell subset, the extracted genomic DNA was distributed evenly across all wells of several immunoSEQ 96-well plates, and each plate served as one replicate. Each replicate PCR for sorted subsets received around 0.2 ug genomic DNA, equal to about 30,000 T cell genomes. Purified libraries were measured with a Qubit 3.0 fluorometer, size-checked on a Bioanalyzer 2100, and measured again with the KAPA Library Quantification kit. Each immunoSEQ 96-well plate was sequenced on its own single-read 150-cycle Illumina NextSeq 550 flow cell. The authors' analysis ran thus. Because only junctional sequences without quality scores were contained in the immunoSEQ output, filtering matching that applied to full-length reads could not be performed. To assign V/J genes and CDR3, sequences were annotated against IMGT germline references using PyIR, a Python wrapper for IgBLAST v1.9. Reads with weak V/J assignments (E-value above 1e-6), missing CDR3, stop codons, out-of-frame junctions, or ambiguous translated residues were removed. V3J clonotypes were defined by identical inferred V gene, J gene, and CDR3 amino acid sequence. To compute the percentage overlap between repertoires, the number of shared unique clonotypes was divided by the size of the smaller repertoire. RTK rarefaction, the Chao1 estimator, and Recon v2.1 estimates of unobserved clonotypes were used to assess repertoire richness. For all TCRbeta clonotypes obtained by the gDNA method from a handful of donors, generation probabilities were computed with OLGA. TCRdb obtained this table from immuneACCESS and retained in-frame rearrangements with V and J assigned. These tables miss some clones; where compared with another copy, unresolved V genes account for less than half of the shortfall, and the remainder is unexplained. The D gene and trimming were derived from the DNA, and the V and J assignments and clone size from that table. The sample table contains 1 million to 1.3 million clones; only one count was recorded for 75% to 85% of them. Around 0.61% of the sample comes from the top ten.

The paper's findings and limits, for the study overall: Sampling was restricted to blood, and TCR repertoires in tissues likely differ from the TCR repertoires found in blood. Because the study included a small number of donors, the genetic and exposure-history diversity represented was limited. When several donors were compared, the shared fraction of clonotypes was about 5% for naive CD4, about 4% for naive CD8, about 2.5% for memory CD4, and under 0.5% for memory CD8. Larger estimated clonotype richness was generally found for naive subsets than for memory subsets. Compared with non-shared clonotypes, the clonotypes found in all four sorted-subset donors had higher generation probabilities. Pairwise subsampling led to the expectation that sequencing depth would affect the degree of clonotype sharing among donors. Rarefaction of sorted-subset datasets indicated incomplete sequencing despite the large sequencing depth.

The donors were healthy, HIV-negative adults with no recently reported acute infections or vaccinations. Every donor was a Caucasian adult residing in Nashville, Tennessee, USA. CD4+ T cells were enriched by magnetic negative selection; naive cells were then positively selected on CD45RA, and the negative fraction formed the memory subset. After blood collection by leukapheresis, PBMCs were isolated using Ficoll-Histopaque density gradient centrifugation and then cryopreserved in the vapor phase of liquid nitrogen. Analytical flow cytometry was used to check the purity and quantity of each magnetically sorted T cell population. Each sorted fraction had its genomic DNA isolated and then quantified by UV absorbance on a Nanodrop 2000c.

The chain employs TRBV30 and TRBJ2-7, with 8 bases aligning to TRBD1. This clonotype was obtained from a man aged 18 to 30 in good health. Some clones in this sample may be carry-over from other donors' samples. The sample consisted of memory CD4+ T cells from PBMCs. The cell subset or site label here, explained by the study, means: CD45RA-negative fraction. The CDR3 reads CAWSALTGVYSYEQYF. The nucleotide sequence reads as follows: TGTGCCTGGAGTGCCTTGACAGGGGTCTACTCCTACGAGCAGTACTTC.